This is a list of T cell receptor beta chains from one sample in a study of spatial heterogeneity in lung cancer. MiXCR, run by TCRdb on the 5' RACE reads, gives a single entry per CDR3 protein. Of about 5,800 distinct CDR3 sequences listed, 10% to 15% are singletons. This material consisted of normal lung tissue next to the tumor, taken at surgery. These receptors all stem from a female donor with early-stage non-small cell lung cancer. The CDR3 runs from the conserved cysteine through the conserved F or W. D genes are given only for firm matches. Clone size appears in some rows only: once, few, many, or a class for an expanded clone.

TRBJ2-1,many,TRBD2,TRBV27,CATHYRLAGVRGNEQFF,TGTGCCACCCATTACAGACTAGCGGGGGTTAGGGGCAATGAGCAGTTCTTC
TRBJ2-3,many,-,TRBV4-1,CASSLLEQATDTQYF,TGCGCCAGCAGCCTATTGGAGCAAGCCACAGATACGCAGTATTTT
TRBJ2-5,medium-sized,-,TRBV19,CASSDSYQETQYF,TGTGCCAGTAGTGACTCGTACCAAGAGACCCAGTACTTC
TRBJ2-7,-,TRBD1,TRBV7-9,CASSLWTGVSYEQYF,TGTGCCAGCAGCTTATGGACAGGGGTCTCCTACGAGCAGTACTTC
TRBJ2-1,many,TRBD1,TRBV7-3,CASSFEQGSSYNEQFF,TGTGCCAGCAGCTTCGAACAGGGGAGCTCCTACAATGAGCAGTTCTTC
TRBJ2-7,many,-,TRBV10-3,CATTPLSQGEEQYF,TGTGCCACCACCCCCCTGAGCCAGGGTGAAGAGCAGTACTTC
TRBJ1-5,few,-,TRBV28,CASSLSGNQPQHF,TGTGCCAGCAGTTTATCCGGCAATCAGCCCCAGCATTTT
TRBJ2-5,medium-sized,TRBD1,TRBV7-2,CASSSSRTGTETQYF,TGTGCCAGCAGCTCCTCGCGGACAGGGACAGAGACCCAGTACTTC
TRBJ1-1,-,-,TRBV28,CASRGTRAGSTEAFF,TGTGCCAGCAGGGGGACCAGGGCGGGAAGCACTGAAGCTTTCTTT
TRBJ2-3,-,-,TRBV3-1,CASSQDPVSTDTQYF,TGTGCCAGCAGCCAAGATCCCGTTAGCACAGATACGCAGTATTTT
TRBJ2-3,many,-,TRBV14,CASSPGGSVQRYF,TGTGCCAGCAGTCCCGGGGGTTCAGTTCAGCGGTATTTT
TRBJ1-1,medium-sized,-,TRBV6-5,CASSNSRDPPEAFF,TGTGCCAGCAGCAACTCCCGGGACCCCCCTGAAGCTTTCTTT
TRBJ2-5,once,TRBD1,TRBV6-2/TRBV6-3,CASSYLGQETQETQYF,TGTGCCAGCAGTTACTTGGGACAGGAAACCCAAGAGACCCAGTACTTC
TRBJ2-3,-,TRBD1,TRBV27,CASLLQGTDTQYF,TGTGCCAGCCTACTACAGGGGACAGATACGCAGTATTTT
TRBJ2-3,many,TRBD2,TRBV11-2,CASSLLAGGYTDTQYF,TGTGCCAGCAGCTTGCTAGCGGGGGGCTACACAGATACGCAGTATTTT
TRBJ2-1,-,-,TRBV20-1,CSSLRRPNEQFF,TGCAGCTCCTTACGGCGGCCCAATGAGCAGTTCTTC
TRBJ2-5,-,-,TRBV7-9,CASSLIAETQYF,TGTGCCAGCAGCTTAATAGCGGAGACCCAGTACTTC
TRBJ1-5,-,-,TRBV18,CASSPPGELQPQHF,TGTGCCAGCTCACCACCAGGGGAGCTTCAGCCCCAGCATTTT
TRBJ2-1,few,TRBD2,TRBV7-2,CASSLTSAPYNEQFF,TGTGCCAGCAGCTTAACTAGCGCTCCATACAATGAGCAGTTCTTC
TRBJ2-7,-,-,TRBV4-3,CASSQGVSSTGFSYEQYF,TGCGCCAGCAGCCAAGGTGTTAGCTCTACTGGGTTCTCCTACGAGCAGTACTTC
TRBJ2-1,medium-sized,-,TRBV6-6,CASSEDYTSTNEQFF,TGTGCCAGCAGTGAGGACTATACTAGTACCAATGAGCAGTTCTTC
TRBJ2-1,medium-sized,TRBD2,TRBV4-2,CASGDSGGTYNEQFF,TGTGCCAGCGGCGATAGCGGGGGCACCTACAATGAGCAGTTCTTC
TRBJ1-5,medium-sized,-,TRBV11-2,CASSPLPGGDQPQHF,TGTGCCAGCAGCCCATTACCGGGGGGCGATCAGCCCCAGCATTTT
TRBJ2-1,many,TRBD2,TRBV12-3/TRBV12-4,CASSLGTSGGYAGYNEQFF,TGTGCCAGCAGTCTCGGGACTAGCGGGGGGTATGCGGGGTACAATGAGCAGTTCTTC
TRBJ1-2,medium-sized,-,TRBV6-5,CASKQDNYGYTF,TGTGCCAGCAAACAGGATAACTATGGCTACACCTTC
TRBJ1-5,many,-,TRBV29-1,CSVPSPGGGDQPQHF,TGCAGCGTTCCCTCCCCGGGTGGGGGGGATCAGCCCCAGCATTTT
TRBJ2-7,-,TRBD2,TRBV27,CASSLRGSTYEQYF,TGTGCCAGCAGTTTGCGCGGGAGCACCTACGAGCAGTACTTC
TRBJ2-4,medium-sized,-,TRBV5-1,CASSFEGSQENIQYF,TGCGCCAGCAGCTTTGAGGGATCTCAAGAAAACATTCAGTACTTC
TRBJ2-1,-,-,TRBV6-1,CASRTTGRLYNEQFF,TGTGCCAGCAGAACGACTGGTCGACTTTACAATGAGCAGTTCTTC
TRBJ1-5,medium-sized,-,TRBV27,CASREGDGYSNQPQHF,TGTGCCAGCAGAGAGGGGGACGGATATAGCAATCAGCCCCAGCATTTT
TRBJ1-4,many,-,TRBV4-2,CASSQDPANEKLFF,TGTGCCAGCAGCCAAGATCCGGCTAATGAAAAACTGTTTTTT
TRBJ2-5,many,-,TRBV6-2/TRBV6-3,CASSYAGQRQETQYF,TGTGCCAGCAGTTACGCCGGACAGAGACAAGAGACCCAGTACTTC
TRBJ2-1,medium-sized,-,TRBV30,CAWRHTNEQFF,TGTGCCTGGAGACACACCAATGAGCAGTTCTTC
TRBJ2-3,-,-,TRBV29-1,CSVTADLTDTQYF,TGCAGCGTTACCGCCGACCTCACAGATACGCAGTATTTT
TRBJ2-3,-,TRBD1,TRBV7-8,CASSPSDRTTDTQYF,TGTGCCAGCAGCCCGTCGGACAGGACGACAGATACGCAGTATTTT
TRBJ1-1,large,-,TRBV14,CASSRQSANTEAFF,TGTGCCAGCAGCCGTCAGTCGGCGAACACTGAAGCTTTCTTT
TRBJ2-3,medium-sized,-,TRBV29-1,CSVVTPGTDTQYF,TGCAGCGTTGTAACTCCTGGCACAGATACGCAGTATTTT
TRBJ2-3,-,-,TRBV6-6,CASSYSGSSSDTQYF,TGTGCCAGCAGTTACTCGGGCAGCTCCTCTGATACGCAGTATTTT
TRBJ2-5,-,-,TRBV6-5,CASSNADRRQETQYF,TGTGCCAGCAGTAACGCAGACAGGCGGCAAGAGACCCAGTACTTC
TRBJ1-4,medium-sized,-,TRBV7-2,CASSRKGREKLFF,TGTGCCAGCAGCCGAAAGGGTCGTGAAAAACTGTTTTTT
TRBJ1-4,few,TRBD1,TRBV20-1,CSASPQGAINEKLFF,TGCAGTGCTAGCCCACAGGGGGCCATCAATGAAAAACTGTTTTTT
TRBJ2-5,few,-,TRBV29-1,CSTRTGTGETQYF,TGCAGCACCAGAACAGGGACTGGAGAGACCCAGTACTTC
TRBJ2-7,many,-,TRBV28,CASRGTYEQYF,TGTGCCAGCAGAGGGACATACGAGCAGTACTTC
TRBJ2-6,few,TRBD2,TRBV11-3,CASSLIAFRTSSGANVLTF,TGTGCCAGCAGCTTAATAGCTTTCAGGACTAGCTCTGGGGCCAACGTCCTGACTTTC
TRBJ2-7,many,TRBD2,TRBV7-2,CASSRSTSGSYEQYF,TGTGCCAGCAGCCGATCGACTAGCGGGAGCTACGAGCAGTACTTC
TRBJ2-3,many,TRBD2,TRBV7-8,CASSLSPAGGLRTDTQYF,TGTGCCAGCAGCCTTAGCCCCGCGGGAGGGCTGAGGACAGATACGCAGTATTTT
TRBJ1-4,-,TRBD1,TRBV18,CASSPGQGAMVNEKLFF,TGTGCCAGCTCACCCGGACAGGGGGCAATGGTTAATGAAAAACTGTTTTTT
TRBJ2-5,medium-sized,TRBD1,TRBV11-2,CASSWGQGYQSGTQYF,TGTGCCAGCAGCTGGGGACAGGGGTACCAGTCGGGGACCCAGTACTTC
TRBJ2-1,many,TRBD2,TRBV28,CASSPGGNYNEQFF,TGTGCCAGCAGTCCGGGGGGAAATTACAATGAGCAGTTCTTC
TRBJ1-2,medium-sized,-,TRBV20-1,CSAQSYYGYTF,TGCAGTGCCCAGAGTTATTATGGCTACACCTTC
TRBJ1-5,-,-,TRBV6-1,CASSDSGNQSQHF,TGTGCCAGCAGCGACAGTGGCAATCAGTCCCAGCATTTT
TRBJ2-7,medium-sized,-,TRBV2,CASSESSSGTGEQYF,TGTGCCAGCAGTGAAAGTAGTAGTGGGACGGGCGAGCAGTACTTC
TRBJ2-5,medium-sized,-,TRBV7-3,CASSLTAAQQETQYF,TGTGCCAGCAGCTTAACGGCAGCACAGCAAGAGACCCAGTACTTC
TRBJ2-2,medium-sized,-,TRBV5-4,CASSWTVAGELFF,TGTGCCAGCAGCTGGACGGTTGCCGGGGAGCTGTTTTTT
TRBJ1-4,medium-sized,TRBD1,TRBV19,CASSYYGTGEEKLFF,TGTGCCAGTAGTTACTACGGGACAGGGGAAGAAAAACTGTTTTTT